This TCR beta chain was sequenced in a study of blood T cell repertoires in COVID-19. Study at large: T cells, B-cell-depleted T cells, or PBMCs supplied cDNA or gDNA.

Measured with immunoSEQ multiplex PCR; TCRdb has only the in-frame clones, and not every one. The sample contains 65,000 to 95,000 clones, approximately 90% of which appear only once. The CDR3 covers 15 residues. Germline loops: CDR1 SGHTA, CDR2 FQGNSA. The V segment lost 3 bases and the J segment 4 bases; nucleotides outside the gene matches: 6. The TCR was taken from a man aged 45-65 years with COVID-19, enrolled during active disease. What was sequenced was peripheral blood. This chain links TRBV7-2 with TRBJ2-1; the match to TRBD1 covers 7 bases. The chain's CDR3 is CASSLDRNIYNEQFF. The CDR3 nucleotides are TGTGCCAGCAGCTTGGACAGGAACATTTACAATGAGCAGTTCTTC.